Sequencing of this T cell receptor beta chain was carried out in a study of blood T cell repertoires in COVID-19. Study-level information: T cells, B-cell-depleted T cells, or PBMCs supplied cDNA or gDNA.

The CDR3 length is 13 residues. Germline values: CDR1 MDHEN, CDR2 SYDVKM. Trimming took 4 bases from V and 7 from J; bases not matched to a gene: 6. Clones were sequenced by immunoSEQ multiplex PCR, and TCRdb holds only the in-frame ones, with some missing. The sample includes 25,000 to 30,000 clones, 81% of them seen just once. The receptor was isolated from a man aged 45-65 years with active or convalescent COVID-19. Sample: peripheral blood. The genes are TRBV28 and TRBJ1-2; 7 nucleotides align to TRBD1. CDR3 protein: CASSSADRAGYTF. In DNA, the CDR3 is TGTGCCAGCAGTTCCGCCGACAGGGCTGGCTACACCTTC.